This TCR beta chain was captured by sequencing in a study of blood T cell repertoires in COVID-19. The CDR3 covers 12 residues. Germline lookup yields CDR1 LNHDA and CDR2 SQIVND (reference sequence). V lost 5 bases to trimming and J lost 1 base, with 5 bases between them. The data were produced by immunoSEQ multiplex PCR, yet TCRdb's version contains in-frame clones alone and is incomplete. The sample holds roughly 200,000 clones, roughly 79% seen once. Sequencing input: peripheral blood. This receptor was taken from a woman between 35 and 50 years old with COVID-19, enrolled during active disease. The V call is TRBV19, the J call TRBJ1-1; no reliable D call. Here the CDR3 reads CASSRWNTEAFF. CDR3 nucleotides: TGTGCCAGTAGTCGGTGGAACACTGAAGCTTTCTTT.